This TCR beta chain was profiled in a study of blood T cell repertoires in COVID-19. Study at large: Material from acute and convalescent COVID-19 was sourced from the United States, Italy and Spain. PBMCs, B-cell-depleted T cells, or T cells provided the cDNA or gDNA that made up the material.

V gave up 5 bases and J gave up 5 bases, with 15 bases separating them. CDR3 length: 15 amino acids. Germline assignment: CDR1 MNHEY and CDR2 SMNVEV (reference sequence). Cohort 3 donors counted as recovered after two negative PCRs, clearance, or resolved symptoms. Authors' data handling: Estimation of nucleated cell counts relied on the amplification of reference gene primers. Only in-frame clones appear in the TCRdb table, and some are missing; sequencing was by immunoSEQ multiplex PCR. V, J and clone size reflect that table, while D and trimming were determined from the DNA. Seen here are about 330,000 clones, over 70% observed once, and the top ten hold less than 6.5%.

Sequencing was done on a sample of PBMCs or T cells enriched from blood (not recorded which). The genes are TRBV27 and TRBJ2-2, with D possibly TRBD2 on 7 matching bases. The sequence was obtained from a man aged 30 to 39 who had recovered from COVID-19. CDR3 nucleotides: TGTGCCAGCAGTCCCGCGGGGGCTAGAACCGGGGAGCTGTTTTTT. This translates into CASSPAGARTGELFF.